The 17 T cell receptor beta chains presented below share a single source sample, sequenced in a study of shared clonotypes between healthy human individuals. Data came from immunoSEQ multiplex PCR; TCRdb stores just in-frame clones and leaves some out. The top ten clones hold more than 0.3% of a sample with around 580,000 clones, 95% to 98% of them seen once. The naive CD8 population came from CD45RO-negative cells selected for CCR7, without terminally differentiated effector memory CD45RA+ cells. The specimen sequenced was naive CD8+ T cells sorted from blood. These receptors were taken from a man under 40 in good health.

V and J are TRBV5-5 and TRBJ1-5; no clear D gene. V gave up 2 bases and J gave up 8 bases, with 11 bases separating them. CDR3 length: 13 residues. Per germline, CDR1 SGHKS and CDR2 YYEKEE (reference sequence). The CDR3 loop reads CASSLKGLEPQHF. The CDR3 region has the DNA TGTGCCAGCAGCTTAAAGGGTTTAGAGCCCCAGCATTTT.

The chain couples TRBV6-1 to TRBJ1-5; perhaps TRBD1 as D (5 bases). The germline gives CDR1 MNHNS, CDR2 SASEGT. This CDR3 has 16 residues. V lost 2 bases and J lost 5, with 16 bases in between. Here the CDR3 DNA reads TGTGCCAGCAGTGAAATCGCGCAGGGAGGATATCAGCCCCAGCATTTT. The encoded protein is CASSEIAQGGYQPQHF.

The CDR3 nucleotides are TGTGCCAGCAGTGAAGTCGGCAAGGTGAACACTGAAGCTTTCTTT. Amino acids: CASSEVGKVNTEAFF. The V and J genes are TRBV2 and TRBJ1-1; D gene unclear. V gave up 1 base and J gave up 0 bases, with 9 bases separating them. The germline V gene encodes CDR1 SNHLY and CDR2 FYNNEI. This CDR3 is built from 15 residues.

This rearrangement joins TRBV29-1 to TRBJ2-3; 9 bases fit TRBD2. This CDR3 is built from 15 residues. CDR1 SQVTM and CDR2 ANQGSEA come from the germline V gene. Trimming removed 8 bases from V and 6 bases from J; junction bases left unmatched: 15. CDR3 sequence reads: CSSNKMPGLADTQYF. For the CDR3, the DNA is TGCAGCTCCAACAAGATGCCGGGACTAGCCGATACGCAGTATTTT.

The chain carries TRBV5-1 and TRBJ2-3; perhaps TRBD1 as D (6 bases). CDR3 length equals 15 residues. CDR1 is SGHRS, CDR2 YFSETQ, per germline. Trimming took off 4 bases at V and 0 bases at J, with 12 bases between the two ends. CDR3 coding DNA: TGCGCCAGCAGCAACCGGGACACTAGCACAGATACGCAGTATTTT. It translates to CASSNRDTSTDTQYF.

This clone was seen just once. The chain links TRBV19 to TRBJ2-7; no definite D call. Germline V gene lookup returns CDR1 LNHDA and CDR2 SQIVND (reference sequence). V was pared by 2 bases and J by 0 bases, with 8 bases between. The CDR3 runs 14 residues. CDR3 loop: CASSIYYNSYEQYF. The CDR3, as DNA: TGTGCCAGTAGTATATACTACAACTCCTACGAGCAGTACTTC.

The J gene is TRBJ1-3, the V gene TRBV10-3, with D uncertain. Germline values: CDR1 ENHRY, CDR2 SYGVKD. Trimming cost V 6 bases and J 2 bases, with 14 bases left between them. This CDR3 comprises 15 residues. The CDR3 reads CAISPLASTGNTIYF. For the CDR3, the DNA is TGTGCCATCAGCCCTTTGGCCTCAACTGGAAACACCATATATTTT.

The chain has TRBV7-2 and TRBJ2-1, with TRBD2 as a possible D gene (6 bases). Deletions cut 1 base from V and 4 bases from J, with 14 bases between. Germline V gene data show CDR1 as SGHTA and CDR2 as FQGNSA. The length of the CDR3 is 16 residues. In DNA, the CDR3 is TGTGCCAGCAGCTTAGATTACGGGAGTAGTTACAATGAGCAGTTCTTC. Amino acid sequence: CASSLDYGSSYNEQFF. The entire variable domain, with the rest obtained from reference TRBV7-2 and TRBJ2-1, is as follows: GAGVSQSPSNKVTEKGKDVELRCDPISGHTALYWYRQSLGQGLEFLIYFQGNSAPDKSGLPSDRFSAERTGGSVSTLTIQRTQQEDSAVYLCASSLDYGSSYNEQFFGPGTRLTVL.

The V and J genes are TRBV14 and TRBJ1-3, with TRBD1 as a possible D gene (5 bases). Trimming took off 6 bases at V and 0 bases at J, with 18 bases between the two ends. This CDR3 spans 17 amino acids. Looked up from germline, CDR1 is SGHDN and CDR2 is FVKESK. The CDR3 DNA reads TGTGCCAGCAGTCCCAATATATTGGACAACTCTGGAAACACCATATATTTT. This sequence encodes CASSPNILDNSGNTIYF.

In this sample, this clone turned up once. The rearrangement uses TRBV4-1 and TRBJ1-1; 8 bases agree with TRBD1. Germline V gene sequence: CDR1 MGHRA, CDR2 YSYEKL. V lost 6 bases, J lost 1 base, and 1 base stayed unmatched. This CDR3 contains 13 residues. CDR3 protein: CASRDRGNTEAFF. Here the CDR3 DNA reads TGCGCCAGCAGAGACAGGGGGAACACTGAAGCTTTCTTT.

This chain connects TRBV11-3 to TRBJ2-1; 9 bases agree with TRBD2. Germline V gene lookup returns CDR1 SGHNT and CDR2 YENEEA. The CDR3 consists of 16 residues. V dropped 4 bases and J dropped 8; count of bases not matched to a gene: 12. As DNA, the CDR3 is TGTGCCAGCAGCTCCCAGACTAGCGGTACTACTGATGAGCAGTTCTTC. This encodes CASSSQTSGTTDEQFF.

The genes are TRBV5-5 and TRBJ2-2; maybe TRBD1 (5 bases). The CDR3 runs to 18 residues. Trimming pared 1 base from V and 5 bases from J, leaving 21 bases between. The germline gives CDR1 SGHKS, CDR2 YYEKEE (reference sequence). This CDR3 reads CASSLTDQYRIKTGELFF. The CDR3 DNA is TGTGCCAGCAGCTTGACTGACCAGTACAGGATAAAGACCGGGGAGCTGTTTTTT.

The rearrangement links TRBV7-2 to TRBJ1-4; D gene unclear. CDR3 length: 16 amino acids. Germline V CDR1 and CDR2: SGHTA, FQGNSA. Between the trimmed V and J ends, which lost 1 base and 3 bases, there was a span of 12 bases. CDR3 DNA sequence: TGTGCCAGCAGCTTAGGAGGCAGTCTATCTAATGAAAAACTGTTTTTT. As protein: CASSLGGSLSNEKLFF.

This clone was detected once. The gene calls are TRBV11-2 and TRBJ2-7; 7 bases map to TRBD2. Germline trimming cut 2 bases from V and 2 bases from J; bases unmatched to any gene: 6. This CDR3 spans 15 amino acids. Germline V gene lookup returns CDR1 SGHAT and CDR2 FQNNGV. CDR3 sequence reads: CASSLKPGLAYEQYF. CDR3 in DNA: TGTGCCAGCAGCTTAAAACCCGGACTAGCCTACGAGCAGTACTTC.

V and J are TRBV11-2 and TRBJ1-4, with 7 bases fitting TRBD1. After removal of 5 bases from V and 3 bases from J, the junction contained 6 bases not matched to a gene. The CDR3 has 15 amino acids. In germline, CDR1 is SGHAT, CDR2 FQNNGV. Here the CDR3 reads CASSPTGTANEKLFF. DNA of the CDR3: TGTGCCAGCAGCCCAACCGGGACAGCTAATGAAAAACTGTTTTTT.

CDR3 DNA: TGTGCCAGCAGCCCCCCCGACGGCCGTTCCTACAATGAGCAGTTCTTC. The encoded protein is CASSPPDGRSYNEQFF. J is TRBJ2-1 and V is TRBV14; D is unresolved. Germline CDR1 and CDR2: SGHDN and FVKESK. Trimming took off 4 bases at V and 1 base at J, with 14 bases between the two ends. The length of the CDR3 is 16 residues. Complete variable domain (other parts from reference TRBV14 and TRBJ2-1): EAGVTQFPSHSVIEKGQTVTLRCDPISGHDNLYWYRRVMGKEIKFLLHFVKESKQDESGMPNNRFLAERTGGTYSTLKVQPAELEDSGVYFCASSPPDGRSYNEQFFGPGTRLTVL.

The CDR3, as DNA: TGTGCCAGCAGCTTGTTAAGGGGGCCTAGAGAGACCCAGTACTTC. Amino acids: CASSLLRGPRETQYF. The chain carries TRBV5-5 and TRBJ2-5, with 7 bases aligning to TRBD1. Germline lookup yields CDR1 SGHKS and CDR2 YYEKEE (reference sequence). The junction had 7 bases not matched to a gene; V was cut back by 1 base and J by 4 bases. The length of the CDR3 is 15 residues.